This TCR beta chain appears in the sequencing data of a study of blood T cells in healthy people across ages. A sample-barcoded 5' primer and a J-beta primer mix were used in a second PCR of roughly 6 to 11 cycles. Researchers report that a template-switch adaptor with 12 random nucleotides tagged each cDNA molecule. Each CDR3 protein gets one entry after TCRdb re-called the 5' RACE reads with MiXCR. The sample lists hundreds of thousands of distinct CDR3 sequences, approximately 51% occurring once. Study results and caveats: Estimated diversity that came from one million T cells was considered an underestimate.

This clonotype was observed once. Antigen specificity is unknown. In germline, CDR1 is KGHDR, CDR2 SFDVKD. The length of the CDR3 is 12 residues. The V end lost 0 bases, the J end lost 6 bases, and 3 bases lay between the germline ends. The TCR sequence derives from a man aged 60 to 69 in good health. Sequences were obtained from blood. This chain joins TRBV24-1 and TRBJ2-3; D unclear. This CDR3 reads CATSDLRDTQYF. In DNA form, the CDR3 reads TGTGCCACCAGTGATTTGAGGGATACGCAGTATTTT.